This TCR beta chain is from a study of cytomegalovirus exposure and HLA in healthy donors. The CDR3 contains 16 residues. Germline CDR1 and CDR2: MGHRA and YSYEKL. The V and J ends lost 0 bases and 6 bases respectively, with 18 bases between them. The study, taken as a whole, reports: Generally TCR sequences proved uncommon, though certain public TCRs appeared in numerous donors.

Profiled with immunoSEQ multiplex PCR; TCRdb holds only in-frame clones, not every one. The sample yields 200,000 or so clones, roughly 91% seen once. This clone was picked up one time. Antigen unknown. Sequencing used PBMCs. The chain employs TRBV4-1 and TRBJ2-7, with D possibly TRBD2 on 6 matching bases. The sequence derives from a woman under 30 in good health and CMV-seropositive. CDR3 DNA sequence: TGCGCCAGCAGCCAAGAAGCGGGCCGGGTTAGCGCCGAGCAGTACTTC. Protein product: CASSQEAGRVSAEQYF.